What follows is one T cell receptor beta chain and its context. Antigen: not known. The TCRbeta library was prepared with unique molecular identifiers. Via MiXCR, TCRdb re-called the PCR reads, giving one row per CDR3 protein. The table records hundreds of thousands of distinct CDR3 sequences, under 20% of them present only once. This entry comes from a study of T-cell reconstitution after alpha-beta-depleted transplantation in children. Notes on the study in general: The origin of alpha-beta T cells about two months after transplant was reportedly several hundred expanded graft clones. T-cell counts and diversity at one year post-transplant came mainly from newly produced T cells. Several patients had high TCRbeta diversity at day 60; it came from surviving recipient T cells and thymic progenitors.

The sequencing used PBMCs, mostly from graft donor cells, collected 360 days after TCRalphabeta/CD19-depleted stem cell transplant. The clonotype was recovered from a male patient under 10 years old who had a stem cell transplant for acute lymphoblastic leukemia, so the T cells may come from the graft donor.

The CDR3 sequence: CASNPDSSYNEQFF. In DNA, the CDR3 is TGCGCCAGCAACCCGGACAGCTCCTACAATGAGCAGTTCTTC. This chain joins TRBV5-1 and TRBJ2-1; tentative D call: TRBD1 (6 bases). This CDR3 is built from 14 residues. CDR1 and CDR2 from the germline V gene are SGHRS and YFSETQ. Trimming removed 6 bases at V and 0 bases at J, with 10 bases between.